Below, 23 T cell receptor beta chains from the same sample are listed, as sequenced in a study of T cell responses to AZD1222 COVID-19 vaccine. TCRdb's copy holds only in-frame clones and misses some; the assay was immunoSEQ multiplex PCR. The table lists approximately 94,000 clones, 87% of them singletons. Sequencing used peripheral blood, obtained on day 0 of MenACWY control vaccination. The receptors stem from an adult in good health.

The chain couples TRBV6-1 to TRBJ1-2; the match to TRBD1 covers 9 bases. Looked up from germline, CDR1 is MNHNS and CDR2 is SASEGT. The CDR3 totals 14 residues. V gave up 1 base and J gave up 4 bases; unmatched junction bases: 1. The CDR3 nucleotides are TGTGCCAGCAGTGAAGGACAGGGGGTCTATGGCTACACCTTC. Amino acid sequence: CASSEGQGVYGYTF.

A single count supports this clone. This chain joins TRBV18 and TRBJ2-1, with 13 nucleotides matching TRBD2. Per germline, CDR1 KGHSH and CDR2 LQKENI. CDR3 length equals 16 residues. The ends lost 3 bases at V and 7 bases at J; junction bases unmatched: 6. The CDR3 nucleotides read TGTGCCAGCTCACCCCAGCCACTAGCGGGAGGGAATGAGCAGTTCTTC. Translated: CASSPQPLAGGNEQFF. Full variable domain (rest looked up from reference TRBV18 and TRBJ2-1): NAGVMQNPRHLVRRRGQEARLRCSPMKGHSHVYWYRQLPEEGLKFMVYLQKENIIDESGMPKERFSAEFPKEGPSILRIQQVVRGDSAAYFCASSPQPLAGGNEQFFGPGTRLTVL.

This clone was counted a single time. CDR3 sequence reads: CASSLNQGASTDTQYF. The CDR3, as DNA: TGTGCCAGCAGCTTAAACCAGGGGGCTAGCACAGATACGCAGTATTTT. This chain joins TRBV7-3 and TRBJ2-3, with 8 bases identical to TRBD1. CDR3 size: 16 residues. With V trimmed by 1 base and J by 0 bases, 3 bases remained unmatched. Germline V gives CDR1 SGHTA, CDR2 FQGTGA.

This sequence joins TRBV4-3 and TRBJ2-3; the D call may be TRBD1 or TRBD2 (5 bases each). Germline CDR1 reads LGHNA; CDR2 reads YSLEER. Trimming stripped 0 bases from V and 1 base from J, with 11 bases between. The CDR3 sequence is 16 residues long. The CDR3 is CASSQEPQGRTDTQYF. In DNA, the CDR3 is TGCGCCAGCAGCCAAGAGCCCCAGGGACGCACAGATACGCAGTATTTT.

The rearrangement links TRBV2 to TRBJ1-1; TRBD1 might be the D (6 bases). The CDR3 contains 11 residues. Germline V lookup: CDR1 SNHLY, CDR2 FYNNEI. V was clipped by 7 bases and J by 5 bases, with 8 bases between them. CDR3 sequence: CASIGGTEAFF. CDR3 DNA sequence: TGTGCCAGCATAGGGGGGACTGAAGCTTTCTTT.

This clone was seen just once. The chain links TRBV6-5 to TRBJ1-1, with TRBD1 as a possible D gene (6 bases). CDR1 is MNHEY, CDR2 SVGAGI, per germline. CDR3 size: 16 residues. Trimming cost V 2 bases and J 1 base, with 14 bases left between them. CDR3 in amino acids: CASSYPRRGENTEAFF. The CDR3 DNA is TGTGCCAGCAGTTACCCCAGGAGGGGGGAGAACACTGAAGCTTTCTTT.

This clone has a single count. CDR3 DNA: TGTGCCAGCAGCTTCCCGGTAGGGAGAGAGGCTAACTATGGCTACACCTTC. Its translation: CASSFPVGREANYGYTF. The genes are TRBV7-9 and TRBJ1-2, with D uncertain. There are 17 residues in the CDR3. Per the germline V gene, CDR1 is SEHNR and CDR2 is FQNEAQ (reference sequence). Trimming pared 3 bases from V and 0 bases from J, leaving 17 bases between.

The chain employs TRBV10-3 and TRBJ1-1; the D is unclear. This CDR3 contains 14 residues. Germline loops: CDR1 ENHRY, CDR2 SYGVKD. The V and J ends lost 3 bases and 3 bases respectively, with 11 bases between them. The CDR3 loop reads CAISDPTPDTEAFF. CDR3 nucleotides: TGTGCCATCAGTGACCCGACCCCGGACACTGAAGCTTTCTTT.

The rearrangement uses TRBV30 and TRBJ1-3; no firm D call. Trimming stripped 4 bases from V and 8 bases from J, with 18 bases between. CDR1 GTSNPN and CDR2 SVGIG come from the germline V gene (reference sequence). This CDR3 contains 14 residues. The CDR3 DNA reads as TGTGCCTGGAACCCGGGGAGGGCTTTGGACACCATATATTTT. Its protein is CAWNPGRALDTIYF. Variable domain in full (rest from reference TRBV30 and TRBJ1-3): SQTIHQWPATLVQPVGSPLSLECTVEGTSNPNLYWYRQAAGRGLQLLFYSVGIGQISSEVPQNLSASRPQDRQFILSSKKLLLSDSGFYLCAWNPGRALDTIYFGEGSWLTVV.

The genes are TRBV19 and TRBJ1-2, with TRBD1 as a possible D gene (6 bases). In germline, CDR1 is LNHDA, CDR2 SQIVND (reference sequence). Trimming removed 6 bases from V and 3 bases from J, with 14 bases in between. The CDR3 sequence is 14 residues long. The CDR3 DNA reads TGTGCCAGTAGCATACAGGGTAGTGACTATGGCTACACCTTC. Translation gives CASSIQGSDYGYTF.

CDR3 sequence: CASSYRWGQKEKLFF. The CDR3 DNA follows: TGTGCCAGCAGTTACCGCTGGGGGCAGAAGGAAAAACTGTTTTTT. The genes are TRBV6-5 and TRBJ1-4, with a possible D match to TRBD1 (6 bases). This CDR3 has 15 amino acids. The germline V gene encodes CDR1 MNHEY and CDR2 SVGAGI. V was trimmed by 2 bases and J by 8 bases, leaving 15 bases between them.

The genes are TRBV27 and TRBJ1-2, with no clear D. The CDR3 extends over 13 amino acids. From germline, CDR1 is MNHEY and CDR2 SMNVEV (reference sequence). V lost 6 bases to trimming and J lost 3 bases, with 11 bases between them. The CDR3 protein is CASSPGSYYGYTF. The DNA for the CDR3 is TGTGCCAGCAGCCCGGGGTCCTACTATGGCTACACCTTC.

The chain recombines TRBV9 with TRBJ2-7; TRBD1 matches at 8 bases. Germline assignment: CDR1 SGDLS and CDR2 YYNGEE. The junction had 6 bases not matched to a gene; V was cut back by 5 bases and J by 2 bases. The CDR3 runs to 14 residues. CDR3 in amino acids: CASSRADRAYEQYF. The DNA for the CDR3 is TGTGCCAGCAGTAGGGCGGACAGGGCCTACGAGCAGTACTTC.

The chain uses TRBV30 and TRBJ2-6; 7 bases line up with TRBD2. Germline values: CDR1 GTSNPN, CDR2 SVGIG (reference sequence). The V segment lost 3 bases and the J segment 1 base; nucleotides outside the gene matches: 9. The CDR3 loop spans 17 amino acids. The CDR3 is CAWRGAGSISGANVLTF. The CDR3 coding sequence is TGTGCCTGGAGGGGAGCGGGGTCCATTTCTGGGGCCAACGTCCTGACTTTC.

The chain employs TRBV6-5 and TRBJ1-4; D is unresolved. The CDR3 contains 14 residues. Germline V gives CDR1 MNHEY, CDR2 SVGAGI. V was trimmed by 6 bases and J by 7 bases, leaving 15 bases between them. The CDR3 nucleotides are TGTGCCAGCAGGCTCCGGGAAGAGGGTGAAAAACTGTTTTTT. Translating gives CASRLREEGEKLFF.

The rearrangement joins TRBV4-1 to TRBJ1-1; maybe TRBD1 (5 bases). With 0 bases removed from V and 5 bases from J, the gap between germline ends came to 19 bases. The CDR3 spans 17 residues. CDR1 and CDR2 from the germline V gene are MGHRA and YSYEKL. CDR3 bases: TGCGCCAGCAGCCAAGACCCCGGGGCCCTAAGGCATACTGAAGCTTTCTTT. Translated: CASSQDPGALRHTEAFF.

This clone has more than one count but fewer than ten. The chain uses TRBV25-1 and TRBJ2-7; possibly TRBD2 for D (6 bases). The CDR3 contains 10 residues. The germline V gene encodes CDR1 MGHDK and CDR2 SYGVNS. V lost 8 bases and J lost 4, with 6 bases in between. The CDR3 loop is CASGGYEQYF. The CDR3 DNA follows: TGTGCCAGCGGAGGGTACGAGCAGTACTTC.

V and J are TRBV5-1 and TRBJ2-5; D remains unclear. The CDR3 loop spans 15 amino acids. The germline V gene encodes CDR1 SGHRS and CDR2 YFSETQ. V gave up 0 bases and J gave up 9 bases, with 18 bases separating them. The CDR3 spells CASSLALGPARAQYF. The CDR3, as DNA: TGCGCCAGCAGCTTGGCCCTGGGTCCCGCCCGGGCCCAGTACTTC. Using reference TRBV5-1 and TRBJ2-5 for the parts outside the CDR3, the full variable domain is KAGVTQTPRYLIKTRGQQVTLSCSPISGHRSVSWYQQTPGQGLQFLFEYFSETQRNKGNFPGRFSGRQFSNSRSEMNVSTLELGDSALYLCASSLALGPARAQYFGPGTRLLVL.

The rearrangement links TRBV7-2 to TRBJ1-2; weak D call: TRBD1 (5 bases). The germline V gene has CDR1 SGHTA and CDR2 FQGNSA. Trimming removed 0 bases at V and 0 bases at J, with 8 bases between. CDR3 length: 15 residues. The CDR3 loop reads CASSLALGANYGYTF. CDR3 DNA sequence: TGTGCCAGCAGCTTAGCCCTGGGGGCTAACTATGGCTACACCTTC.

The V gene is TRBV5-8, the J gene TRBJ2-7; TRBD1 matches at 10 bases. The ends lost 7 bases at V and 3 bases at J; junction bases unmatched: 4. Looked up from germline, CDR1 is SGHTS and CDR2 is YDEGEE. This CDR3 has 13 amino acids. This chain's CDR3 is CASRGQGDYEQYF. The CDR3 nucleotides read TGTGCCAGCCGTGGACAGGGGGACTACGAGCAGTACTTC.

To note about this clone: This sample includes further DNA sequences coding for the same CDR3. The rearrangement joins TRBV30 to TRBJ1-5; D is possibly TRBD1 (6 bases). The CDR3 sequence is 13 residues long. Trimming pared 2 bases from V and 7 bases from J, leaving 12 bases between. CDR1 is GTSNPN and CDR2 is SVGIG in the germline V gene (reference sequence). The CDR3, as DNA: TGTGCCTGGAGTAGGTCAGGGGACCAGCCCCAGCATTTT. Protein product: CAWSRSGDQPQHF. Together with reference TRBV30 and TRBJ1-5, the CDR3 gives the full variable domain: SQTIHQWPATLVQPVGSPLSLECTVEGTSNPNLYWYRQAAGRGLQLLFYSVGIGQISSEVPQNLSASRPQDRQFILSSKKLLLSDSGFYLCAWSRSGDQPQHFGDGTRLSIL.

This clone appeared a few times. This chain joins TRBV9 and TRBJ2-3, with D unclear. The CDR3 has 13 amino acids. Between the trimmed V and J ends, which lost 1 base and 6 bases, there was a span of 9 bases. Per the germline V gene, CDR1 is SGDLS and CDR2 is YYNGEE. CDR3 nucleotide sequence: TGTGCCAGCAGCGTAAACCTTCGGGATACGCAGTATTTT. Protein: CASSVNLRDTQYF.

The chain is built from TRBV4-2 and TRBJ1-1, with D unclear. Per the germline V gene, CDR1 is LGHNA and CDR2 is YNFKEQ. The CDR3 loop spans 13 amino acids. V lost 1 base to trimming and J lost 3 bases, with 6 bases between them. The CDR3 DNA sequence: TGTGCCAGCAGCCAAGTAAGGGACACTGAAGCTTTCTTT. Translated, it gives CASSQVRDTEAFF.